This T cell receptor (beta chain) was profiled in a study of cytomegalovirus exposure and HLA in healthy donors. The PCR used 60 Vbeta and 13 Jbeta primers. Here immunoSEQ multiplex PCR was the method, and the copy in TCRdb shows in-frame clones only, minus some. Of 100,000 to 150,000 clones listed, 65% to 85% are singletons. V dropped 0 bases and J dropped 10 bases, with 19 bases sitting between them. The CDR3 covers 15 residues. Germline CDR1 SQVTM, CDR2 ANQGSEA. The chain combines TRBV29-1 with TRBJ2-1; possibly TRBD1 for D (6 bases). The TCR was taken from a man aged 50-59 years in good health and CMV-seropositive. What was sequenced was PBMCs. DNA for the CDR3: TGCAGCGTTGAAGACAAGGTACAGGGACGTGACGAGCAGTTCTTC. It translates to CSVEDKVQGRDEQFF.